The 6 T cell receptor beta chains listed next were all sequenced from one sample in a study of T cells in Graves' hyperthyroidism and ophthalmopathy. Template material for amplifying TCR beta CDR3 regions consisted of RNA transcripts. RT-PCR in the first round (using the HTBI primer set) targeted the TCR CDR3. TCRdb independently ran MiXCR on the multiplex PCR reads; one entry per CDR3 protein. The top ten hold approximately 8.4% of the sample, which has about 610,000 distinct CDR3 sequences, 46% seen once. The material sequenced was peripheral blood or thyroid tissue (not recorded which). These receptors were obtained from a young woman with Graves' hyperthyroidism.

The gene calls are TRBV29-1 and TRBJ2-5, with D unclear. CDR1 is SQVTM and CDR2 is ANQGSEA in the germline V gene. V was clipped by 4 bases and J by 0 bases, with 9 bases between them. The CDR3 loop spans 13 amino acids. DNA for the CDR3: TGCAGCGTTGTTCCGCAGTACCAAGAGACCCAGTACTTC. The encoded protein is CSVVPQYQETQYF.

This clonotype was counted a single time. One junction end disagrees with the germline gene, perhaps due to a read error. The rearrangement joins TRBV29-1 to TRBJ1-1; no firm D call. Germline-derived CDR1 and CDR2 are SQVTM and ANQGSEA. CDR3 size: 18 residues. The chain's CDR3 is CSVGGVGRYEQVNTEAFF. For the CDR3, the DNA is TGCAGCGTTGGCGGCGTGGGTCGTTACGAGCAGGTAAACACTGAAGCTTTCTTC.

This chain joins TRBV20-1 and TRBJ2-2; the match to TRBD2 covers 9 bases. The V gene end was trimmed by 7 bases and the J gene end by 5 bases; junction bases not matched to a gene: 14. The V gene's germline CDR1 is DFQATT and CDR2 SNEGSKA (reference sequence). The CDR3 extends over 16 amino acids. The CDR3 spells CSVPGEREVATGELFF. CDR3 nucleotide sequence: TGCAGTGTCCCCGGGGAGCGGGAGGTCGCTACCGGGGAGCTGTTTTTT.

This clonotype has just a few counts. This rearrangement joins TRBV18 to TRBJ2-7; no firm D call. The CDR3 is 13 amino acids. V lost 3 bases, J lost 5 bases, and 11 bases lay in between. Germline lookup yields CDR1 KGHSH and CDR2 LQKENI. As DNA, the CDR3 is TGTGCCAGCTCACCGGGCCGAACAGACGAGCAGTACTTC. This codes for CASSPGRTDEQYF.

This clonotype was recorded only once. CDR3: CSVFKTGTANYEQYF. The CDR3 bases are TGCAGCGTTTTCAAAACCGGGACAGCGAATTACGAGCAGTACTTC. The V gene is TRBV29-1, the J gene TRBJ2-7, with 7 positions matching TRBD1. Trimming removed 5 bases from V and 4 bases from J; junction bases left unmatched: 14. Germline V CDR1 and CDR2: SQVTM, ANQGSEA. CDR3 length: 15 amino acids.

This clonotype was seen ten or more times. The CDR3 protein is CASSLQVNYGYTF. The DNA for the CDR3 is TGTGCCAGCAGCTTACAGGTCAACTATGGCTACACCTTC. The chain couples TRBV7-2 to TRBJ1-2; D not resolved. CDR3 length: 13 residues. V gave up 2 bases and J gave up 2 bases, with 6 bases separating them. Germline V gene sequence: CDR1 SGHTA, CDR2 FQGNSA.